This section outlines one T cell receptor (beta chain) sequence together with its context. Its recognized antigen is unknown. Base quality data are lacking; no much larger clone is found one base away. Library preparation was by the immunoSEQ multiplex PCR assay. T cell repertoires were profiled by deep sequencing of rearranged TCR beta loci, alongside multiparametric flow cytometry. TCRdb holds this immuneACCESS table with in-frame rearrangements only. Some clones are missing; in checked studies, unresolved V genes explain under half, and the rest has no known cause. Across this sample there are roughly 30,000 clones, with about 81% seen only once. Under 35% of the sample is taken by the ten largest. Trimming removed 6 bases from V and 5 bases from J; the gene matches leave 9 bases unexplained. In the germline V gene, CDR1 corresponds to MNHNS and CDR2 to SASEGT. The CDR3 covers 14 residues, taking in both the cysteine and the phenylalanine. Solely the CDR3 DNA is kept, with 42 bases framed from the first base.

This sample was included in a study of lymphopenia after photon versus proton radiotherapy (dated 2019 in TCRdb). Describing the broader study: The study compared the immunological effects of photon versus proton radiation therapy in patients with gastrointestinal tumors who developed high-grade lymphopenia. The cohort included about 18 patients with gastrointestinal tumors who developed lymphopenia after receiving either photon or proton therapy. The goal of the study was to characterize the differences between the two radiation modalities in how they affect the immune system. Study-level results and caveats: The survival association was examined only in patients who died, and the authors described better survival with proton therapy as a possibility, not as a demonstrated result. During treatment, patients who received photon therapy lost naive T cells and TCR diversity and gained effector/memory populations, whereas patients who received proton therapy remained relatively stable. Among patients across the cohort who died, overall survival time showed an inverse correlation with a larger post-nadir drop in TCR diversity. Once the lymphocyte count had reached its nadir, the repertoires of photon-treated patients showed oligoclonal expansion, particularly of CD8+ Temra cells, and this expansion drove the decline in diversity.

Specimen: peripheral blood, collected from a patient treated with photon-based radiotherapy. The receptor comes from a man aged 45-60 years with gastric cancer. The chain is assembled from TRBV6-1 and TRBJ1-1; 7 central bases correspond to TRBD1. The DNA sequence is TGTGCCAGCAGGGGGACAGATAGTAGTACTGAAGCTTTCTTT. This translates into CASRGTDSSTEAFF.